This is a list of T cell receptor beta chains from one sample in a study of CD8+ T cells in alopecia areata. Libraries were prepared by immunoSEQ multiplex PCR; TCRdb keeps only in-frame clonotypes and omits some of them. In the table there are 95,000 to 110,000 clones, 55% of which are singletons. What was sequenced was CD4+ T cells sorted from blood. Receptors were obtained from a human donor in good health. Both conserved end residues are part of each CDR3. D genes are given only for firm matches. The size field is filled for only some rows; it gives once, few, many or a size class.

NA,TRBJ1-3,TRBV5-1,NA,CASSLGRTTSGNTIYF,TGCGCCAGCAGCTTGGGTCGGACAACCTCTGGAAACACCATATATTTT
NA,TRBJ1-5,TRBV25-1,few,CASSSGLSQPQHF,TGTGCCAGCAGTTCTGGGTTGAGCCAGCCCCAGCATTTT
NA,TRBJ1-2,TRBV5-4,NA,CASSGLYGYTF,TGTGCCAGCAGCGGACTATATGGCTACACCTTC
TRBD1,TRBJ2-7,TRBV7-6,NA,CASSPGQVYEQYF,TGTGCCAGCAGCCCGGGACAGGTCTACGAGCAGTACTTC
TRBD2,TRBJ2-3,TRBV4-3,few,CASSPLETSGVGGTQYF,TGCGCCAGCAGCCCACTTGAGACTAGCGGGGTGGGTGGTACGCAGTATTTT
TRBD1,TRBJ2-7,TRBV18,NA,CASSPGQGVYEQYF,TGTGCCAGCTCACCGGGACAGGGGGTCTACGAGCAGTACTTC
TRBD2,TRBJ2-5,TRBV2,NA,CASSEPDPFSGGGETQYF,TGTGCCAGCAGTGAACCCGACCCCTTCTCGGGGGGGGGAGAGACCCAGTACTTC
NA,TRBJ1-1,TRBV30,NA,CAWALMNTEAFF,TGTGCCTGGGCCCTGATGAACACTGAAGCTTTCTTT
NA,TRBJ1-2,TRBV30,NA,CAWSVMIYGYTF,TGTGCCTGGAGTGTCATGATTTATGGCTACACCTTC
NA,TRBJ1-1,TRBV7-2,once,CASSLGPRGVAEAFF,TGTGCCAGCAGCTTGGGCCCTCGTGGCGTCGCTGAAGCTTTCTTT
NA,TRBJ2-7,TRBV15,NA,CATSFSQGSHEQYF,TGTGCCACCAGCTTCAGTCAGGGCTCCCACGAGCAGTACTTC
TRBD1,TRBJ1-6,TRBV4-3,NA,CASSPGTGVSPLHF,TGCGCCAGCAGCCCCGGGACAGGGGTCTCACCCCTCCACTTT
NA,TRBJ1-3,TRBV29-1,NA,CSVLIDSSGNTIYF,TGCAGCGTTTTAATTGACAGCTCTGGAAACACCATATATTTT
NA,TRBJ2-5,TRBV7-2,NA,CASSLAFSRGETQYF,TGTGCCAGCAGCTTAGCCTTCTCCCGAGGGGAGACCCAGTACTTC
NA,TRBJ1-5,TRBV5-6,NA,CASSLDGEPQHF,TGTGCCAGCAGCTTGGATGGGGAGCCCCAGCATTTT
NA,TRBJ2-2,TRBV30,NA,CAWSLGGWTGELFF,TGTGCCTGGAGTCTCGGGGGTTGGACCGGGGAGCTGTTTTTT
NA,TRBJ2-7,TRBV29-1,NA,CSVGYGDEQYF,TGCAGCGTTGGGTACGGTGACGAGCAGTACTTC
TRBD1,TRBJ2-1,TRBV4-2,NA,CASSAMDRAPYNEQFF,TGTGCCAGCAGCGCGATGGACAGGGCCCCCTACAATGAGCAGTTCTTC
TRBD1,TRBJ1-6,TRBV28,NA,CASSSPGQGRGSPLHF,TGTGCCAGCAGTTCCCCGGGACAGGGGAGAGGATCACCCCTCCACTTT
TRBD1,TRBJ1-5,TRBV7-9,NA,CASSLTGANQPQHF,TGTGCCAGCAGCTTGACAGGGGCTAATCAGCCCCAGCATTTT
NA,TRBJ2-3,TRBV7-7,NA,CASSSGGTDTQYF,TGTGCTAGCAGCTCGGGTGGCACAGATACGCAGTATTTT
NA,TRBJ2-4,TRBV5-1,once,CASSLGTANIQYF,TGCGCCAGCAGCTTGGGGACGGCAAACATTCAGTACTTC
NA,TRBJ1-6,TRBV28,few,CASSLAGVRSPLHF,TGTGCCAGCAGCCTAGCAGGGGTCCGGTCACCCCTCCACTTT
TRBD2,TRBJ2-1,TRBV7-9,NA,CASRASGGHNEQFF,TGTGCCAGCAGAGCCAGCGGGGGTCACAATGAGCAGTTCTTC
NA,TRBJ2-1,TRBV4-2,NA,CASSQGGGDSYNEQFF,TGTGCCAGCAGCCAAGGCGGGGGCGACTCCTACAATGAGCAGTTCTTC
NA,TRBJ1-2,TRBV10-3,NA,CAINRSYTF,TGTGCCATCAATCGGAGCTACACCTTC
NA,TRBJ2-6,TRBV11-2,NA,CASSQRGGGRSGANVLTF,TGTGCCAGCAGCCAAAGAGGAGGGGGGCGCTCTGGGGCCAACGTCCTGACTTTC
TRBD2,TRBJ2-3,TRBV28,few,CASSPPAGGRTDTQYF,TGTGCCAGCAGTCCGCCCGCGGGGGGCCGCACAGATACGCAGTATTTT
TRBD1,TRBJ2-7,TRBV2,few,CASTPFRTGNPYEQYF,TGTGCCAGCACCCCCTTCCGGACAGGGAATCCCTACGAGCAGTACTTC
NA,TRBJ2-5,TRBV29-1,few,CSVEGGLGTQYF,TGCAGCGTTGAAGGGGGTTTGGGGACCCAGTACTTC
NA,TRBJ2-3,TRBV7-2,NA,CASRRGDRPDTQYF,TGTGCCAGCAGACGGGGGGACAGACCAGATACGCAGTATTTT
TRBD2,TRBJ2-3,TRBV7-2,NA,CASSLADTSGGTDTQYF,TGTGCCAGCAGCTTAGCGGACACTAGCGGGGGCACAGATACGCAGTATTTT
NA,TRBJ2-7,TRBV7-2,NA,CASSLLLGGGHEQYF,TGTGCCAGCAGCTTATTGCTGGGGGGGGGCCACGAGCAGTACTTC
NA,TRBJ2-3,TRBV5-1,few,CASRPAGAATDTQYF,TGCGCCAGCAGGCCAGCCGGCGCGGCCACAGATACGCAGTATTTT
NA,TRBJ2-4,TRBV29-1,few,CSVGLQGNIQYF,TGCAGCGTGGGCCTTCAGGGGAACATTCAGTACTTC
TRBD1,TRBJ2-7,TRBV7-9,NA,CASSSGTGYEQYF,TGTGCCAGCAGCTCAGGGACAGGGTACGAGCAGTACTTC
NA,TRBJ2-1,TRBV14,few,CASSQDVLVNEQFF,TGTGCCAGCAGCCAAGATGTCCTAGTCAATGAGCAGTTCTTC
NA,TRBJ1-5,TRBV6-6,NA,CASRFATQGLNQPQHF,TGTGCCAGCAGATTCGCAACCCAGGGCCTCAATCAGCCCCAGCATTTT
TRBD1,TRBJ2-7,TRBV7-9,once,CASSPIGTGAYEQYF,TGTGCCAGCAGCCCAATAGGGACAGGGGCCTACGAGCAGTACTTC
TRBD1,TRBJ1-1,TRBV29-1,NA,CSVEMAQGGKAFF,TGCAGCGTTGAAATGGCCCAGGGGGGAAAAGCTTTCTTT
NA,TRBJ2-5,TRBV6-5,few,CASSHDRPGETQYF,TGTGCCAGCAGTCACGATAGGCCGGGGGAGACCCAGTACTTC
NA,TRBJ1-2,TRBV4-3,NA,CASSQDSTDSYGYTF,TGCGCCAGCAGCCAAGATAGTACAGACAGCTATGGCTACACCTTC
TRBD1,TRBJ1-6,TRBV30,NA,CAWSPRTGRTPLHF,TGTGCCTGGAGTCCACGGACAGGAAGGACACCCCTCCACTTT
NA,TRBJ1-5,TRBV2,few,CASSGPGGDQPQHF,TGTGCCAGCAGCGGTCCGGGGGGGGATCAGCCCCAGCATTTT
TRBD1,TRBJ1-2,TRBV4-3,NA,CASSQATGDGYTF,TGCGCCAGCAGCCAAGCTACAGGGGATGGCTACACCTTC
NA,TRBJ1-6,TRBV5-1,few,CATSTDYNSPLHF,TGCGCCACCTCGACAGACTATAATTCACCCCTCCACTTT